These 8 T cell receptor beta chains were sequenced from one sample in a study of T-cell reconstitution after alpha-beta-depleted transplantation in children. TCRbeta library preparation incorporated unique molecular identifiers. TCRdb called the PCR reads again in MiXCR, with one record for every CDR3 protein. The sample has over 400,000 distinct CDR3 sequences; around 12% are singletons. The material sequenced was PBMCs from the stem cell graft donor, taken from the stem cell graft. These receptors were obtained from a human donor who donated a stem cell graft to a child with combined immunodeficiency.

The genes are TRBV20-1 and TRBJ1-2; D remains ambiguous. Germline V gene data show CDR1 as DFQATT and CDR2 as SNEGSKA (reference sequence). Between the trimmed V and J ends, which lost 5 bases and 1 base, there was a span of 14 bases. The CDR3 spans 14 residues. The CDR3 DNA sequence: TGCAGTGCTTCCCCTGGATACCTTAACTATGGCTACACCTTC. Its protein product is CSASPGYLNYGYTF.

This clonotype was picked up many times. This rearrangement joins TRBV24-1 to TRBJ2-3; TRBD1 matches 9 bases. Germline-derived CDR1 and CDR2 are KGHDR and SFDVKD. J gave up 2 bases and V 4 bases, and 6 bases lay outside the gene matches. This CDR3 is built from 16 residues. CDR3 amino acids: CATSDLDRGDTDTQYF. As DNA, the CDR3 is TGTGCCACCAGTGACTTGGACAGGGGTGACACAGATACGCAGTATTTT.

The rearrangement joins TRBV3-1 to TRBJ2-7; tentative D call: TRBD2 (5 bases). Trimming cost V 1 base and J 0 bases, with 16 bases left between them. This CDR3 is built from 17 residues. Germline V gene sequence: CDR1 LGHDT, CDR2 YNNKEL (reference sequence). As DNA, the CDR3 is TGTGCCAGCAGCCAAGGACCTGACTACTCCTACTCCTACGAGCAGTACTTC. It translates to CASSQGPDYSYSYEQYF.

The chain joins TRBV30 to TRBJ1-5; 7 nucleotides match TRBD1. The CDR3 consists of 13 residues. Germline V gives CDR1 GTSNPN, CDR2 SVGIG (reference sequence). With V trimmed by 5 bases and J by 6 bases, 7 bases remained unmatched. CDR3 amino acids: CAWEGQGGQPQHF. The CDR3 nucleotides are TGTGCCTGGGAGGGCCAGGGGGGTCAGCCCCAGCATTTT. Full variable domain (rest looked up from reference TRBV30 and TRBJ1-5): SQTIHQWPATLVQPVGSPLSLECTVEGTSNPNLYWYRQAAGRGLQLLFYSVGIGQISSEVPQNLSASRPQDRQFILSSKKLLLSDSGFYLCAWEGQGGQPQHFGDGTRLSIL.

The rearrangement uses TRBV5-1 and TRBJ2-3; 8 nucleotides line up with TRBD2. The CDR3 length is 15 residues. CDR1 and CDR2 (germline): SGHRS, YFSETQ. The V and J ends lost 5 bases and 0 bases, in that order; junction bases with no gene match: 5. CDR3 protein: CASSYSGDSTDTQYF. The DNA of the CDR3 is TGCGCCAGCAGTTATAGCGGGGATAGCACAGATACGCAGTATTTT.

The sample holds a few counts of this clonotype. The J gene is TRBJ2-7, the V gene TRBV19; 7 bases map to TRBD2. The germline V gene encodes CDR1 LNHDA and CDR2 SQIVND (reference sequence). The J segment lost 2 bases and the V segment lost 5 bases, leaving 3 bases of the junction unmatched. The CDR3 loop spans 13 amino acids. CDR3 bases: TGTGCCAGTAGTTTTACTAGCGCCTACGAGCAGTACTTC. This encodes CASSFTSAYEQYF. The full variable domain, its missing parts supplied by reference TRBV19 and TRBJ2-7, is DGGITQSPKYLFRKEGQNVTLSCEQNLNHDAMYWYRQDPGQGLRLIYYSQIVNDFQKGDIAEGYSVSREKKESFPLTVTSAQKNPTAFYLCASSFTSAYEQYFGPGTRLTVT.

Many counts were recorded for this clonotype. The chain recombines TRBV4-3 with TRBJ1-4; TRBD1 is a possible D gene (6 bases). The CDR3 covers 16 residues. Germline assignment: CDR1 LGHNA and CDR2 YSLEER. V was shortened by 0 bases and J by 6 bases, with 14 bases between the two germline ends. The CDR3 sequence is CASSQELGAMDEKLFF. CDR3 DNA sequence: TGCGCCAGCAGCCAAGAATTGGGGGCGATGGATGAAAAACTGTTTTTT.

This clonotype was seen a handful of times. The chain joins TRBV5-6 to TRBJ2-1; D is uncertain. This CDR3 is 16 amino acids long. The V end was cut by 0 bases, the J end by 3 bases, with 13 bases between. Germline V lookup: CDR1 SGHDT, CDR2 YYEEEE. DNA for the CDR3: TGTGCCAGCAGCTTGGCAACAAGGCACTACTACAATGAGCAGTTCTTC. Protein sequence: CASSLATRHYYNEQFF.